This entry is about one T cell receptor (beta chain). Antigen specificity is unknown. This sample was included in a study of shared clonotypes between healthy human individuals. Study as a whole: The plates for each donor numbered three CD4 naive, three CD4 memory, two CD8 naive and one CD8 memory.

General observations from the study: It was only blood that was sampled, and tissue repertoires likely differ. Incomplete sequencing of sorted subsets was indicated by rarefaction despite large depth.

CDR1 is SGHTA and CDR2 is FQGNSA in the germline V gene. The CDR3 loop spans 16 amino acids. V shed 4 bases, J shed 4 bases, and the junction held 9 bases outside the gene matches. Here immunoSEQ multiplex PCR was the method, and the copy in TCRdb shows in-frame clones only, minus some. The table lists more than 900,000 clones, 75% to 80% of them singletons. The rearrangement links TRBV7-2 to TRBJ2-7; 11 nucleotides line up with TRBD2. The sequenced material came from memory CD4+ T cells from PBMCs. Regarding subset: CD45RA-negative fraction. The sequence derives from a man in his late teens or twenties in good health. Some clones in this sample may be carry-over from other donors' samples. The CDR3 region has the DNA TGTGCCAGCAGCTATTATACTAGCGGGAGCGGATACGAGCAGTACTTC. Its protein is CASSYYTSGSGYEQYF.